Below, 16 T cell receptor beta chains from the same sample are listed, as sequenced in a study of blood T cell repertoires in COVID-19. Only in-frame clones appear in the TCRdb table, and some are missing; sequencing was by immunoSEQ multiplex PCR. This sample has roughly 220,000 clones, with about nine tenths found just once. Sequenced sample: PBMCs or T cells enriched from blood (not recorded which). The receptors were gathered from a woman between 40 and 55 years old with acute COVID-19.

The V gene is TRBV10-1, the J gene TRBJ1-1; TRBD1 is a possible D gene (6 bases). V shed 4 bases and J shed 3 bases, with 12 bases lying between them. This CDR3 spans 14 amino acids. Germline-derived CDR1 and CDR2 are WNHNN and SYGVQD (reference sequence). The CDR3 nucleotides are TGCGCCAGCAGTGTGGGGGCTGTGGACACTGAAGCTTTCTTT. Its translation is CASSVGAVDTEAFF.

This chain links TRBV9 with TRBJ2-3; 8 bases match TRBD1. Germline V gene data show CDR1 as SGDLS and CDR2 as YYNGEE. This CDR3 has 18 residues. The V gene end was trimmed by 4 bases and the J gene end by 0 bases; junction bases not matched to a gene: 13. CDR3 nucleotides: TGTGCCAGCAGCTCGACCCCCAGGGGGCGAGCCAGCACAGATACGCAGTATTTT. Its protein is CASSSTPRGRASTDTQYF.

The chain carries TRBV27 and TRBJ1-1; D is possibly TRBD1 (6 bases). CDR1 is MNHEY and CDR2 is SMNVEV in the germline V gene (reference sequence). CDR3 length equals 12 residues. V was pared by 10 bases and J by 6 bases, with 15 bases between. CDR3 bases: TGTGCCACCGGCGGGGGGGCGGCTGAAGCTTTCTTT. Translation: CATGGGAAEAFF.

The genes are TRBV18 and TRBJ2-1; D uncertain. The V end was cut by 0 bases, the J end by 6 bases, with 15 bases between. CDR3 length: 16 residues. Per germline, CDR1 KGHSH and CDR2 LQKENI. The DNA of the CDR3 is TGTGCCAGCTCACCACCGGGCAGGTCATCACTCAATGAGCAGTTCTTC. Its protein product is CASSPPGRSSLNEQFF.

The chain couples TRBV7-2 to TRBJ1-4; 9 positions match TRBD1. V was clipped by 6 bases and J by 3 bases; unmatched bases: 17. Germline lookup yields CDR1 SGHTA and CDR2 FQGNSA. This CDR3 comprises 19 residues. CDR3 residues: CASSLGSGTGKGSNEKLFF. The CDR3 DNA follows: TGTGCCAGCAGTCTCGGAAGTGGGACAGGGAAGGGATCTAATGAAAAACTGTTTTTT.

In its sample, this clone was seen a few times. The rearrangement links TRBV18 to TRBJ1-1, with a tentative D call TRBD1 (6 bases). Per the germline V gene, CDR1 is KGHSH and CDR2 is LQKENI. The CDR3 length is 16 residues. V shed 1 base and J shed 0 bases, with 12 bases lying between them. CDR3 sequence (DNA): TGTGCCAGCTCACCACAAACGGGACAAATGAACACTGAAGCTTTCTTT. Translating it yields CASSPQTGQMNTEAFF.

This clone was counted a few times. V is TRBV2 and J is TRBJ1-2; D ambiguous. The germline V gene encodes CDR1 SNHLY and CDR2 FYNNEI. CDR3 size: 14 residues. Trimming stripped 5 bases from V and 5 bases from J, with 15 bases between. This chain's CDR3 is CASSSFMGEYGYTF. CDR3 nucleotide sequence: TGTGCCAGCAGTTCGTTCATGGGAGAATATGGCTACACCTTC. The whole variable domain, filled in from reference TRBV2 and TRBJ1-2, reads EPEVTQTPSHQVTQMGQEVILRCVPISNHLYFYWYRQILGQKVEFLVSFYNNEISEKSEIFDDQFSVERPDGSNFTLKIRSTKLEDSAMYFCASSSFMGEYGYTFGSGTRLTVV.

The chain combines TRBV15 with TRBJ2-7; 8 bases fit TRBD1. Germline CDR1 LNHNV, CDR2 YYDKDF (reference sequence). V lost 3 bases to trimming and J lost 0 bases; unmatched junction nucleotides: 1. The CDR3 extends over 14 amino acids. CDR3 in amino acids: CATSSDRGSYEQYV. The CDR3 coding sequence is TGTGCCACCAGCAGCGACAGGGGCTCCTACGAGCAGTACGTC.

The chain links TRBV5-1 to TRBJ2-7, with 10 bases matching TRBD1. After removal of 3 bases from V and 4 bases from J, the junction contained 7 bases not matched to a gene. CDR3 length: 15 amino acids. In germline, CDR1 is SGHRS, CDR2 YFSETQ. The CDR3 region is CASSYDRGPGYEQYF. The CDR3 DNA sequence: TGCGCCAGCAGCTACGACAGGGGGCCGGGATACGAGCAGTACTTC.

This chain connects TRBV7-2 to TRBJ2-6, with 8 bases that match TRBD1. V gave up 6 bases and J gave up 3 bases; unmatched junction bases: 7. Germline values: CDR1 SGHTA, CDR2 FQGNSA. This CDR3 region has 16 residues. CDR3 residues: CASSPGGSGGANVLTF. The CDR3 DNA follows: TGTGCCAGCAGTCCAGGGGGCTCCGGTGGGGCCAACGTCCTGACTTTC. Full variable domain (rest looked up from reference TRBV7-2 and TRBJ2-6): GAGVSQSPSNKVTEKGKDVELRCDPISGHTALYWYRQSLGQGLEFLIYFQGNSAPDKSGLPSDRFSAERTGGSVSTLTIQRTQQEDSAVYLCASSPGGSGGANVLTFGAGSRLTVL.

The chain is built from TRBV12-3 or TRBV12-4 and TRBJ1-2, with TRBD1 matching over 11 bases. The ends lost 6 bases at V and 7 bases at J; junction bases unmatched: 4. The CDR3 length is 13 residues. The CDR3 region is CASRRTGGGGYTF. DNA of the CDR3: TGTGCCAGCAGAAGGACAGGGGGCGGTGGCTACACCTTC.

The chain links TRBV18 to TRBJ1-5; maybe TRBD1 (5 bases). This CDR3 is 14 amino acids long. The germline V gene has CDR1 KGHSH and CDR2 LQKENI. V lost 5 bases and J 0 bases, leaving 8 bases between the germline ends. The CDR3 sequence is CASSTQGSNQPQHF. The CDR3 DNA follows: TGTGCCAGCTCAACCCAGGGTAGCAATCAGCCCCAGCATTTT.

The chain joins TRBV7-2 to TRBJ2-1; 8 positions match TRBD1. Germline CDR1 SGHTA, CDR2 FQGNSA. This CDR3 region has 15 residues. The junction had 6 bases not matched to a gene; V was cut back by 5 bases and J by 3 bases. Written as DNA, the CDR3 is TGTGCCAGCAGCCCCGGGGACAGGCGCTACAATGAGCAGTTCTTC. It specifies CASSPGDRRYNEQFF.

V gene TRBV18 combines with J gene TRBJ2-3; D is possibly TRBD2 (5 bases). This CDR3 region has 15 residues. Trimming removed 3 bases from V and 6 bases from J, with 16 bases in between. CDR1 and CDR2 (germline): KGHSH, LQKENI. As DNA, the CDR3 is TGTGCCAGCTCACCTAATGGGCTAGCCTCCGATACGCAGTATTTT. As protein: CASSPNGLASDTQYF. Full variable domain (missing parts from reference TRBV18 and TRBJ2-3): NAGVMQNPRHLVRRRGQEARLRCSPMKGHSHVYWYRQLPEEGLKFMVYLQKENIIDESGMPKERFSAEFPKEGPSILRIQQVVRGDSAAYFCASSPNGLASDTQYFGPGTRLTVL.

This clone came up a few times. J is TRBJ1-1 and V is TRBV7-2; the D is unclear. The V end lost 4 bases, the J end lost 1 base, and 7 bases lay between the germline ends. The CDR3 consists of 13 residues. CDR1 is SGHTA and CDR2 is FQGNSA in the germline V gene. CDR3 loop: CASSSGRNTEAFF. As DNA, the CDR3 is TGTGCCAGCAGCTCTGGGAGGAACACTGAAGCTTTCTTT.

This chain uses TRBV14 with TRBJ2-2, with a weak D call TRBD2 (6 bases). There are 15 residues in the CDR3. CDR1 SGHDN and CDR2 FVKESK come from the germline V gene. The germline V and J ends were trimmed by 1 base and 3 bases, with 9 bases remaining between them. The CDR3 spells CASSQAWGDTGELFF. In DNA, the CDR3 is TGTGCCAGCAGCCAAGCGTGGGGGGACACCGGGGAGCTGTTTTTT.